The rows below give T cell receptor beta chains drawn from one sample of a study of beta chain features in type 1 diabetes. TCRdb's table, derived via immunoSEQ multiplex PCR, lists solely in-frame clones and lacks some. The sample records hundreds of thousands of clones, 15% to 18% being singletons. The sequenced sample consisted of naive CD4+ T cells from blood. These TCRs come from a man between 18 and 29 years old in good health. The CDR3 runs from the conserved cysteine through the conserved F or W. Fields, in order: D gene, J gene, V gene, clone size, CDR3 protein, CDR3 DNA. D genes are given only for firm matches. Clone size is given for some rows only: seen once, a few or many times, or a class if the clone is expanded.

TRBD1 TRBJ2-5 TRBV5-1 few CASSPGQVQETQYF TGCGCCAGCAGCCCCGGACAGGTGCAAGAGACCCAGTACTTC
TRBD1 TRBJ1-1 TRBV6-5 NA CASRHRGLVPEAFF TGTGCCAGCAGGCACAGGGGTTTGGTACCTGAAGCTTTCTTT
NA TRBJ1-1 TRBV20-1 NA CSASSNTEAFF TGCAGTGCTAGTTCGAACACTGAAGCTTTCTTT
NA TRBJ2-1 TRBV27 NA CASSTRDVSYNEQFF TGTGCCAGCAGCACCCGGGACGTCTCCTACAATGAGCAGTTCTTC
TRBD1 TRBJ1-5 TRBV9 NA CASSVRRGRQPQHF TGTGCCAGCAGCGTTCGCAGGGGGCGGCAGCCCCAGCATTTT
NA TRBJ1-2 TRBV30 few CAWDPEGWNRGYTF TGTGCCTGGGACCCGGAGGGCTGGAATCGTGGCTACACCTTC
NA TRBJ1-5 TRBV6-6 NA CASNRRSNQPQHF TGTGCCAGCAACAGACGTAGCAATCAGCCCCAGCATTTT
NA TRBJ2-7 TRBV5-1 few CASSAQGASSYEQYF TGCGCCAGCAGCGCACAGGGCGCGAGCTCCTACGAGCAGTACTTC
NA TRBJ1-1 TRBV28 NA CASSYSKNTEAFF TGTGCCAGCAGTTACAGTAAGAACACTGAAGCTTTCTTT
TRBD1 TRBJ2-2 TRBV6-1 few CASSGAGTGGVTGELFF TGTGCCAGCAGTGGCGCCGGGACAGGGGGTGTCACCGGGGAGCTGTTTTTT
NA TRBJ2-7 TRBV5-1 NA CASTHGASDYEQYF TGCGCCAGTACCCACGGGGCCAGCGACTACGAGCAGTACTTC
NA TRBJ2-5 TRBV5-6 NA CASSLAFRQETQYF TGTGCCAGCAGCTTAGCCTTCCGGCAAGAGACCCAGTACTTC
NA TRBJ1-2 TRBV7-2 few CASSPSRTVYGYTF TGTGCCAGCAGCCCCTCCCGGACAGTCTATGGCTACACCTTC
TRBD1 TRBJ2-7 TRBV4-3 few CASSQVTGATYEQYF TGCGCCAGCAGCCAAGTTACAGGGGCCACCTACGAGCAGTACTTC
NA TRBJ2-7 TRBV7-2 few CASSLWDGPYAEQYF TGTGCCAGCAGCTTATGGGACGGACCTTATGCGGAGCAGTACTTC
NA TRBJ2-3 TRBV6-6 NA CASSRGYDTDTQYF TGTGCCAGCAGTCGAGGTTACGACACAGATACGCAGTATTTT
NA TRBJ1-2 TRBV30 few CAWSRRKDYGYTF TGTGCCTGGAGTAGACGGAAGGACTATGGCTACACCTTC
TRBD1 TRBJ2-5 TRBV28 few CASSSPGQGQETQYF TGTGCCAGCAGTTCTCCGGGACAGGGACAAGAGACCCAGTACTTC
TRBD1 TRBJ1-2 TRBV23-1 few CASSPPGTGFDYGYTF TGCGCCAGCAGTCCCCCGGGGACAGGCTTCGACTATGGCTACACCTTC
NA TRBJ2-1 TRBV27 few CASIRRGTYNEQFF TGTGCCAGCATCCGTAGGGGTACCTACAATGAGCAGTTCTTC
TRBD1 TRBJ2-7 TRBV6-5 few CASSLGQGATYEQYF TGTGCCAGCAGTTTGGGACAGGGGGCCACCTACGAGCAGTACTTC
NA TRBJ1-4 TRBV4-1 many CASSQDEEKLFF TGCGCCAGCAGCCAAGATGAAGAAAAACTGTTTTTT